The 15 T cell receptor beta chains listed next were all sequenced from one sample in a study of shared clonotypes between healthy human individuals. Profiled with immunoSEQ multiplex PCR; TCRdb holds only in-frame clones, not every one. The sample holds roughly 2.2 million clones; approximately 90% are singletons and the top ten take 0.37%. Sequencing input: naive CD4+ T cells from PBMCs. Documented subset: CD45RA+ positively selected. The receptors were gathered from a young man in good health. Some clones in this sample may be carry-over from other donors' samples.

V usage is TRBV4-1 and J usage is TRBJ2-7, with TRBD2 matching 10 bases. Germline V gene data show CDR1 as MGHRA and CDR2 as YSYEKL. The CDR3 runs 16 residues. J lost 4 bases, V lost 1 base, and 7 bases had no gene match. The CDR3 bases are TGCGCCAGCAGCCAAGTAAAAGCGGGAGGGAAGTACGAGCAGTACTTC. This encodes CASSQVKAGGKYEQYF.

Turning to this clone: Other DNA variants within this sample encode the same CDR3. The rearrangement uses TRBV28 and TRBJ1-5; D may be TRBD1 (6 bases). Deletions cut 7 bases from V and 4 bases from J, with 11 bases between. CDR3 size: 13 residues. Germline V CDR1 and CDR2: MDHEN, SYDVKM. CDR3 amino acids: CASTGTSNQPQHF. CDR3 DNA sequence: TGTGCCAGCACCGGGACATCGAATCAGCCCCAGCATTTT.

This rearrangement joins TRBV29-1 to TRBJ2-1; D gene unclear. V dropped 6 bases and J dropped 0 bases, with 12 bases sitting between them. Germline CDR1 reads SQVTM; CDR2 reads ANQGSEA. This CDR3 is 14 amino acids long. The CDR3 sequence is CSVRTRSSYNEQFF. CDR3 sequence (DNA): TGCAGCGTCCGGACCCGGAGCTCCTACAATGAGCAGTTCTTC.

The rearrangement joins TRBV5-4 to TRBJ2-3; D unclear. Germline V gene data show CDR1 as SGHNT and CDR2 as YYREEE (reference sequence). This CDR3 has 15 residues. Trimming took off 0 bases at V and 3 bases at J, with 11 bases between the two ends. CDR3 sequence (DNA): TGTGCCAGCAGCTTGGATGTGTTTCGGACAGATACGCAGTATTTT. Amino acids: CASSLDVFRTDTQYF.

V and J are TRBV29-1 and TRBJ2-7; 7 nucleotides align to TRBD2. In germline, CDR1 is SQVTM, CDR2 ANQGSEA. After removal of 5 bases from V and 5 bases from J, the junction contained 15 bases not matched to a gene. The CDR3 is made up of 15 amino acids. The CDR3 DNA sequence: TGCAGCGTTAGTGGGAGGGCCACCTGGGGCAACGAGCAGTACTTC. It is translated as CSVSGRATWGNEQYF.

This CDR3 reads CASSWMGGIGTQYF. The CDR3 coding sequence is TGTGCCAGCAGCTGGATGGGAGGGATCGGGACCCAGTACTTC. V usage is TRBV5-6 and J usage is TRBJ2-5; 7 bases are a match to TRBD2. The germline gives CDR1 SGHDT, CDR2 YYEEEE. The CDR3 sequence is 14 residues long. V shed 3 bases, J shed 7 bases, and the junction held 9 bases outside the gene matches.

V is TRBV28 and J is TRBJ1-1; 9 bases align to TRBD1. The CDR3 totals 13 residues. V lost 9 bases, J lost 11 bases, and 13 bases stayed unmatched. Germline CDR1 is MDHEN and CDR2 is SYDVKM. The CDR3 DNA is TGTGCCAGTCTTACCCTGGGACAGGGCCCCGCTTTCTTT. It translates to CASLTLGQGPAFF.

This clone was detected a few times. This CDR3 is also generated by other DNA sequences in the sample. The chain uses TRBV30 and TRBJ2-5; tentatively, D is TRBD1 (5 bases). The CDR3 extends over 13 amino acids. V was shortened by 0 bases and J by 2 bases, with 7 bases between the two germline ends. Germline CDR1 GTSNPN, CDR2 SVGIG (reference sequence). CDR3 bases: TGTGCCTGGAGTGTACAGGTTCAAGAGACCCAGTACTTC. It specifies CAWSVQVQETQYF. Full variable domain (rest looked up from reference TRBV30 and TRBJ2-5): SQTIHQWPATLVQPVGSPLSLECTVEGTSNPNLYWYRQAAGRGLQLLFYSVGIGQISSEVPQNLSASRPQDRQFILSSKKLLLSDSGFYLCAWSVQVQETQYFGPGTRLLVL.

The rearrangement joins TRBV6-5 to TRBJ1-2, with D maybe TRBD1 (6 bases). Germline loops: CDR1 MNHEY, CDR2 SVGAGI. V gave up 6 bases and J gave up 8 bases, with 16 bases separating them. This CDR3 has 13 residues. CDR3 coding DNA: TGTGCCAGCAGGATCCGCTATGGGGGCGGCTACACCTTC. Amino acids: CASRIRYGGGYTF.

The chain combines TRBV7-2 with TRBJ1-2; D perhaps matches TRBD1 (5 bases). This CDR3 is built from 14 residues. V dropped 5 bases and J dropped 4 bases, with 14 bases sitting between them. Germline CDR1 is SGHTA and CDR2 is FQGNSA. DNA of the CDR3: TGTGCCAGCAGCCCGGGGGGAGCACCCTATGGCTACACCTTC. Translated, it gives CASSPGGAPYGYTF.

The V and J genes are TRBV29-1 and TRBJ2-3; 10 nucleotides agree with TRBD2. With 4 bases clipped from V and 4 bases from J, the junction kept 8 bases outside the gene matches. Germline loops: CDR1 SQVTM, CDR2 ANQGSEA. This CDR3 spans 15 amino acids. This CDR3 reads CSVGEREGIPDTQYF. CDR3 DNA: TGCAGCGTTGGCGAGCGGGAGGGTATCCCAGATACGCAGTATTTT.

The rearrangement uses TRBV6-6 and TRBJ2-1; D call uncertain. This CDR3 is built from 15 residues. V was clipped by 6 bases and J by 5 bases, with 17 bases between them. Germline assignment: CDR1 MNHNY and CDR2 SVGAGI (reference sequence). The CDR3 coding sequence is TGTGCCAGCAGGACCGGGCCCACGGACCACAATGAGCAGTTCTTC. Protein sequence: CASRTGPTDHNEQFF.

The gene calls are TRBV7-2 and TRBJ2-5; 7 bases are shared with TRBD1. V lost 6 bases and J lost 5; bases outside the gene matches: 9. The V gene's germline CDR1 is SGHTA and CDR2 FQGNSA. This CDR3 contains 14 residues. The DNA for the CDR3 is TGTGCCAGCAGTCTAGGGACAGTCATGGAGACCCAGTACTTC. This gives the protein CASSLGTVMETQYF.

The gene calls are TRBV2 and TRBJ2-3; TRBD2 matches 13 bases. The ends lost 6 bases at V and 8 bases at J; junction bases unmatched: 8. CDR3 length: 15 residues. CDR1 is SNHLY and CDR2 is FYNNEI in the germline V gene. In DNA form, the CDR3 reads TGTGCCAGCAGCGGGACTAGCGGGATGGGGATTACGCAGTATTTT. Translating it yields CASSGTSGMGITQYF.

V is TRBV20-1 and J is TRBJ1-2; D unresolved. The CDR3 is 11 amino acids. The germline V gene has CDR1 DFQATT and CDR2 SNEGSKA (reference sequence). V lost 3 bases and J 11 bases, leaving 13 bases between the germline ends. CDR3 nucleotide sequence: TGCAGTGCTAGTCGTTTAACAGATTACACCTTC. Protein: CSASRLTDYTF.